These 25 T cell receptor beta chains originate from one sample sequenced in a study of regulatory dendritic cells for organ transplantation (dated by TCRdb to the late 2010s). Preparation of the library involved the immunoSEQ multiplex PCR assay. TCRdb mirrors the immuneACCESS table, restricted to in-frame sequences. Some clones are absent from its copies; in checked studies, under half trace to an unresolved V gene, and the reason for the others is unknown. In all, the sample holds under 35,000 clones, and approximately 82% of those were seen once. The top ten constitute 0.4% of the sample. The sample taken for sequencing was naive CD8+ T cells from blood. The sample's cell subset or site label, decoded: CD45RA+ naive T cells. These receptors were collected from a human donor in good health.

The gene calls are TRBV7-6 and TRBJ2-1, with a weak D call TRBD2 (5 bases). This CDR3 region has 14 residues. CDR1 and CDR2 from the germline V gene are SGHVS and FNYEAQ. Deletions cut 6 bases from V and 7 bases from J, with 16 bases between. The CDR3 reads CASSHGDEGNEQFF. CDR3 nucleotide sequence: TGTGCCAGCAGTCACGGGGATGAAGGGAATGAGCAGTTCTTC.

This clone was seen only once. This chain joins TRBV4-1 and TRBJ2-5; weak D call: TRBD2 (7 bases). The V gene's germline CDR1 is MGHRA and CDR2 YSYEKL. This CDR3 has 15 residues. V lost 0 bases to trimming and J lost 3 bases, with 11 bases between them. Written as DNA, the CDR3 is TGCGCCAGCAGCCAAGAACGCGGGGGCGAAGAGACCCAGTACTTC. Translating gives CASSQERGGEETQYF.

V usage is TRBV7-9 and J usage is TRBJ1-2; 9 bases fit TRBD1. V lost 5 bases and J lost 5; bases outside the gene matches: 9. The CDR3 spans 15 residues. CDR1 is SEHNR and CDR2 is FQNEAQ in the germline V gene (reference sequence). This CDR3 reads CASSVTRQGDYGYTF. DNA for the CDR3: TGTGCCAGCAGCGTCACCCGACAGGGGGATTATGGCTACACCTTC.

The chain recombines TRBV6-6 with TRBJ1-5; D unresolved. The CDR3 length is 15 residues. Looked up from germline, CDR1 is MNHNY and CDR2 is SVGAGI (reference sequence). V gave up 0 bases and J gave up 0 bases, with 6 bases separating them. The CDR3 DNA reads TGTGCCAGCAGTTACTCGAAAGCTAGCAATCAGCCCCAGCATTTT. It translates to CASSYSKASNQPQHF.

V is TRBV7-9 and J is TRBJ2-3; no firm D call. V lost 4 bases, J lost 3 bases, and 11 bases lay in between. The CDR3 sequence is 14 residues long. Germline values: CDR1 SEHNR, CDR2 FQNEAQ (reference sequence). As DNA, the CDR3 is TGTGCCAGCAGCTCGAAAAGAGTAACAGATACGCAGTATTTT. It translates to CASSSKRVTDTQYF.

The rearrangement joins TRBV7-6 to TRBJ2-7, with unresolved D. The V gene lost 1 base and the J gene lost 5 bases, with 15 bases spanning the gap. From germline, CDR1 is SGHVS and CDR2 FNYEAQ. This CDR3 is built from 15 residues. CDR3 sequence (DNA): TGTGCCAGCAGCTTAGGTAATCCCCCTATGGACGAGCAGTACTTC. Its protein is CASSLGNPPMDEQYF.

The chain uses TRBV2 and TRBJ1-6; D is uncertain. Trimming took 1 base from V and 5 from J, leaving 18 bases between them. From germline, CDR1 is SNHLY and CDR2 FYNNEI. The CDR3 has 18 residues. CDR3 sequence: CASSEVGRRLPHNSPLHF. The CDR3 nucleotides are TGTGCCAGCAGTGAAGTTGGTCGGCGGCTCCCTCATAATTCACCCCTCCACTTT.

V usage is TRBV6-1 and J usage is TRBJ1-6, with D tentatively TRBD1 (6 bases). CDR1 is MNHNS and CDR2 is SASEGT in the germline V gene. Trimming removed 4 bases at V and 3 bases at J, with 22 bases between. The CDR3 runs to 19 residues. CDR3 loop: CASSGWPYETGDYNSPLHF. The CDR3 coding sequence is TGTGCCAGCAGTGGATGGCCCTATGAGACAGGCGACTATAATTCACCCCTCCACTTT.

The genes are TRBV4-3 and TRBJ1-2, with D perhaps TRBD1 (5 bases). Germline CDR1 reads LGHNA; CDR2 reads YSLEER. V was pared by 2 bases and J by 3 bases, with 16 bases between. The CDR3 contains 16 residues. In DNA, the CDR3 is TGCGCCAGCAGCCAAACCTACAAGGGGCCCCACTATGGCTACACCTTC. It translates to CASSQTYKGPHYGYTF.

The genes are TRBV7-2 and TRBJ2-7, with 10 nucleotides matching TRBD1. The CDR3 is 16 residues long. Germline trimming cut 4 bases from V and 4 bases from J; bases unmatched to any gene: 10. Germline values: CDR1 SGHTA, CDR2 FQGNSA. The CDR3 here is CASSSLSGTGDYEQYF. CDR3 nucleotide sequence: TGTGCCAGCAGCTCTTTATCCGGGACAGGGGATTACGAGCAGTACTTC.

The V and J genes are TRBV5-6 and TRBJ2-2; perhaps TRBD1 as D (5 bases). Germline V gene data show CDR1 as SGHDT and CDR2 as YYEEEE. Trimming shortened V by 0 bases and J by 4 bases, and 13 bases separated the two germline ends. CDR3 length equals 16 residues. The DNA of the CDR3 is TGTGCCAGCAGCTTGGAGGACACCTATATCACCGGGGAGCTGTTTTTT. It specifies CASSLEDTYITGELFF.

This sequence joins TRBV6-6 and TRBJ1-1; 8 bases are a match to TRBD1. Germline trimming cut 7 bases from V and 3 bases from J; bases unmatched to any gene: 7. This CDR3 has 14 amino acids. CDR1 and CDR2 from the germline V gene are MNHNY and SVGAGI (reference sequence). CDR3 sequence reads: CASISDRAHTEAFF. CDR3 nucleotides: TGTGCCAGCATCTCGGACAGGGCCCACACTGAAGCTTTCTTT.

The chain employs TRBV9 and TRBJ2-5, with D unclear. This CDR3 is built from 15 residues. Trimming took off 0 bases at V and 7 bases at J, with 16 bases between the two ends. The germline gives CDR1 SGDLS, CDR2 YYNGEE. The CDR3 here is CASSVERDILGTQYF. The CDR3 DNA is TGTGCCAGCAGCGTAGAACGTGACATCCTGGGGACCCAGTACTTC.

The CDR3 loop reads CASSSPGLAGYNEQFF. The CDR3 bases are TGTGCCAGCAGTTCCCCAGGACTAGCGGGATACAATGAGCAGTTCTTC. The chain joins TRBV6-6 to TRBJ2-1; 12 nucleotides match TRBD2. Germline CDR1 and CDR2: MNHNY and SVGAGI (reference sequence). This CDR3 comprises 16 residues. The V gene end was trimmed by 4 bases and the J gene end by 4 bases; junction bases not matched to a gene: 5.

This clone was detected only once. This sequence joins TRBV19 and TRBJ1-1; the D gene is possibly TRBD1 (6 bases). This CDR3 has 17 residues. CDR1 LNHDA and CDR2 SQIVND come from the germline V gene (reference sequence). The V end was cut by 5 bases, the J end by 0 bases, with 19 bases between. The CDR3: CASSYWTVLSMNTEAFF. CDR3 bases: TGTGCCAGTAGTTACTGGACAGTTTTGTCCATGAACACTGAAGCTTTCTTT.

The chain has TRBV5-6 and TRBJ2-3, with 7 bases identical to TRBD2. The CDR3 length is 15 residues. Germline V gene data show CDR1 as SGHDT and CDR2 as YYEEEE. With 4 bases clipped from V and 0 bases from J, the junction kept 5 bases outside the gene matches. The CDR3 sequence: CASSQTSRSTDTQYF. CDR3 in DNA: TGTGCCAGCAGCCAGACTAGCAGGAGCACAGATACGCAGTATTTT.

This clone was detected a few times. The chain carries TRBV7-9 and TRBJ1-5; D possibly corresponds to TRBD1 (5 bases). CDR1 is SEHNR and CDR2 is FQNEAQ in the germline V gene (reference sequence). This CDR3 has 16 residues. Trimming stripped 0 bases from V and 1 base from J, with 10 bases between. DNA for the CDR3: TGTGCCAGCAGCTTAGCAGGGGTCGGGAGCAATCAGCCCCAGCATTTT. This gives the protein CASSLAGVGSNQPQHF.

V gene TRBV7-6 combines with J gene TRBJ1-6; D is possibly TRBD1 (5 bases). The CDR3 is made up of 15 amino acids. The germline V and J ends were trimmed by 5 bases and 2 bases, with 10 bases remaining between them. Germline V gives CDR1 SGHVS, CDR2 FNYEAQ. The CDR3 nucleotides read TGTGCCAGCAGCGCCCGGACACCCTATAATTCACCCCTCCACTTT. This sequence encodes CASSARTPYNSPLHF.

The chain is built from TRBV7-8 and TRBJ2-7; 9 bases are a match to TRBD1. Germline V gives CDR1 SGHVS, CDR2 FQNEAQ. Germline trimming cut 0 bases from V and 5 bases from J; bases unmatched to any gene: 5. The CDR3 covers 15 residues. In DNA form, the CDR3 reads TGTGCCAGCAGCTTAGCGGGGACAGGGTATAACGAGCAGTACTTC. Amino acids: CASSLAGTGYNEQYF. The full variable domain, completed using reference TRBV7-8 and TRBJ2-7, is GAGVSQSPRYKVAKRGQDVALRCDPISGHVSLFWYQQALGQGPEFLTYFQNEAQLDKSGLPSDRFFAERPEGSVSTLKIQRTQQEDSAVYLCASSLAGTGYNEQYFGPGTRLTVT.

The chain couples TRBV27 to TRBJ2-3; 10 nucleotides match TRBD2. Germline V gives CDR1 MNHEY, CDR2 SMNVEV (reference sequence). This CDR3 spans 15 amino acids. V dropped 6 bases and J dropped 1; count of bases not matched to a gene: 4. The CDR3 coding sequence is TGTGCCAGCAGCGCCACTAGCGGGGGCACAGATACGCAGTATTTT. This codes for CASSATSGGTDTQYF.

J is TRBJ1-1 and V is TRBV27; D ambiguous. CDR3 length: 13 amino acids. Trimming took 0 bases from V and 5 from J, leaving 7 bases between them. The germline CDR1 and CDR2 sequences are MNHEY and SMNVEV (reference sequence). In nucleotides, the CDR3 is TGTGCCAGCAGTTTATCCTATCGGACTGAAGCTTTCTTT. Translation gives CASSLSYRTEAFF.

This chain joins TRBV4-3 and TRBJ2-5, with 12 bases lining up with TRBD1. Germline V gives CDR1 LGHNA, CDR2 YSLEER. There are 18 residues in the CDR3. After removal of 4 bases from V and 3 bases from J, the junction contained 12 bases not matched to a gene. CDR3 residues: CASSLGPGQGALEETQYF. The DNA of the CDR3 is TGCGCCAGCAGCCTCGGTCCGGGACAGGGGGCTTTGGAAGAGACCCAGTACTTC.

The table lists this clone with a count of one. The gene calls are TRBV9 and TRBJ2-1, with D maybe TRBD2 (6 bases). The CDR3 loop spans 14 amino acids. Between the trimmed V and J ends, which lost 0 bases and 7 bases, there was a span of 11 bases. CDR1 is SGDLS and CDR2 is YYNGEE in the germline V gene. Here the CDR3 DNA reads TGTGCCAGCAGCGTAGCGGAGGCGGGGAATGAGCAGTTCTTC. Its translation is CASSVAEAGNEQFF.

The J gene is TRBJ2-5, the V gene TRBV6-6; D might be TRBD1 (6 bases). Between the trimmed V and J ends, which lost 6 bases and 4 bases, there was a span of 21 bases. The germline V gene has CDR1 MNHNY and CDR2 SVGAGI (reference sequence). This CDR3 is 16 amino acids long. In nucleotides, the CDR3 is TGTGCCAGCAGCCTGACCCAAAACAGGGTTCGAGAGACCCAGTACTTC. Protein product: CASSLTQNRVRETQYF.

The chain joins TRBV9 to TRBJ2-7, with TRBD2 matching over 15 bases. The J segment lost 1 base and the V segment lost 4 bases, leaving 6 bases of the junction unmatched. Germline assignment: CDR1 SGDLS and CDR2 YYNGEE. This CDR3 has 17 residues. CDR3 bases: TGTGCCAGCAGCACTGGGACTAGCGGGGGGATATCCTACGAGCAGTACTTC. Amino acids: CASSTGTSGGISYEQYF.